These 9 T cell receptor beta chains share one sample of origin, sequenced in a study of human T cells and chemical hapten exposure. Noted time point: pre-sensitization, week 0. The treatment here: therapeutic diphenylcyclopropenone sensitization with weekly scalp DPC. MiXCR was run by TCRdb on the RACE reads, yielding one entry per CDR3 protein. The sample yields 180,000 or so distinct CDR3 sequences, under 35% seen once. The sequencing used whole blood, collected in connection with sensitization to the hapten diphenylcyclopropenone (DPC). These receptors came from a woman aged 25 to 39 with alopecia areata. Some clones in this sample may be carry-over from other donors' samples.

V and J are TRBV28 and TRBJ2-2; TRBD2 agrees at 14 bases. Trimming took 10 bases from V and 4 from J; bases not matched to a gene: 11. The CDR3 loop spans 17 amino acids. Looked up from germline, CDR1 is MDHEN and CDR2 is SYDVKM. In DNA, the CDR3 is TGTGCCACCGAGGGACTAGCGGGAGTAGGTGGCACCGGGGAGCTGTTTTTT. It encodes CATEGLAGVGGTGELFF. The whole variable domain, filled in from reference TRBV28 and TRBJ2-2, reads DVKVTQSSRYLVKRTGEKVFLECVQDMDHENMFWYRQDPGLGLRLIYFSYDVKMKEKGDIPEGYSVSREKKERFSLILESASTNQTSMYLCATEGLAGVGGTGELFFGEGSRLTVL.

This clonotype has only a few counts. The CDR3 nucleotides are TGCAGCGTTGACTGGGGGCAAGAGACCCAGTACTTC. It codes for CSVDWGQETQYF. The chain recombines TRBV29-1 with TRBJ2-5; D tentatively fits TRBD1 or TRBD2 (5 bases each). Per the germline V gene, CDR1 is SQVTM and CDR2 is ANQGSEA. V shed 3 bases and J shed 2 bases, with 7 bases lying between them. The CDR3 runs to 12 residues.

The chain has TRBV11-2 and TRBJ2-7, with 10 bases identical to TRBD1. This CDR3 region has 12 residues. Trimming took 11 bases from V and 5 from J; bases not matched to a gene: 6. Germline V gives CDR1 SGHAT, CDR2 FQNNGV. The CDR3 DNA reads TGTGCCGCGGGACAGGGGTCCCACGAGCAGTACTTC. Amino acids: CAAGQGSHEQYF.

The CDR3 reads CSSKLAGERYNEQFF. For the CDR3, the DNA is TGCAGCTCGAAACTAGCGGGGGAGAGATACAATGAGCAGTTCTTC. The rearrangement joins TRBV29-1 to TRBJ2-1, with 11 bases fitting TRBD2. Germline loops: CDR1 SQVTM, CDR2 ANQGSEA. The CDR3 runs to 15 residues. Trimming at V came to 8 bases and at J to 4 bases, leaving 10 bases not matched to a gene.

Only a few counts were recorded for this clonotype. The chain employs TRBV3-1 and TRBJ2-7; D uncertain. Germline V gene sequence: CDR1 LGHDT, CDR2 YNNKEL (reference sequence). The CDR3 loop spans 13 amino acids. The V gene lost 4 bases and the J gene lost 2 bases, with 9 bases spanning the gap. As DNA, the CDR3 is TGTGCCAGCAGCCCCGGACGGCCCTACGAGCAGTACTTC. Translation gives CASSPGRPYEQYF.

There are a few counts of this clonotype. The CDR3 region has the DNA TGTGCCAGCAAAGGACAGGGTGGTAGCAATCAGCCCCAGCATTTT. Its translation is CASKGQGGSNQPQHF. The V gene is TRBV12-3 or TRBV12-4, the J gene TRBJ1-5; 8 bases match TRBD1. The trim removed 7 bases at V and 0 bases at J, leaving 5 bases unmatched. This CDR3 has 15 residues.

A few counts support this clonotype. This chain connects TRBV4-3 to TRBJ2-1; 9 positions match TRBD2. The germline CDR1 and CDR2 sequences are LGHNA and YSLEER. The CDR3 spans 18 residues. V was clipped by 0 bases and J by 4 bases; unmatched bases: 10. CDR3 protein: CASSQETVAGVLYNEQFF. As DNA, the CDR3 is TGCGCCAGCAGCCAAGAAACGGTAGCGGGAGTCCTATACAATGAGCAGTTCTTC.

This clonotype was observed a handful of times. The chain has TRBV12-3 or TRBV12-4 and TRBJ1-1, with no clear D. The CDR3 has 15 amino acids. V was cut by 3 bases and J by 0 bases, with 11 bases left in between. The CDR3 DNA reads as TGTGCCAGCAGTTTTTCTTTTACCATGAACACTGAAGCTTTCTTT. It is translated as CASSFSFTMNTEAFF.

The chain has TRBV3-1 and TRBJ1-5; tentative D call: TRBD1 (6 bases). V lost 2 bases, J lost 6 bases, and 11 bases lay in between. Germline V CDR1 and CDR2: LGHDT, YNNKEL (reference sequence). CDR3 length equals 14 residues. The CDR3 nucleotides are TGTGCCAGCAGCCAATCGGGCAGGGGTCAGCCCCAGCATTTT. Translated: CASSQSGRGQPQHF.